Listed here is a single T cell receptor beta chain. The protocol was immunoSEQ multiplex PCR, while the TCRdb copy is restricted to in-frame clones and leaves out a portion. The sample comprises about 130,000 clones, about 93% of which are singletons, and 11% to 15% rests with the top ten. Germline V gene data show CDR1 as WSHSY and CDR2 as SAAADI. This CDR3 is built from 17 residues. The record originates from a study of control samples from healthy donors and cancer patients. The chain uses TRBV10-2 and TRBJ2-2; TRBD1 might be the D (5 bases). The sample consisted of PBMCs. This sequence originates from a man aged 55 to 69 with colorectal cancer. CDR3 loop: CSAGSAGALANTGELFF. In DNA, the CDR3 is TGCTCAGCAGGGTCCGCAGGTGCCCTCGCGAACACCGGGGAGCTGTTTTTT.